The TCR beta chain under discussion was sequenced for a study of immune cell composition in non-small cell lung cancer. Overall study context: Lung adenocarcinoma or squamous carcinoma made up most tumours. Whole-study results and caveats: 75% of squamous and under 35% of adenocarcinoma cases had tumour-associated clones >0.5%. Adenocarcinomas with higher top tumour-associated clone frequency had more reactive TILs.

Normal lung was sampled as far from the tumour as possible, at least 3 cm. Profiling relied on immunoSEQ multiplex PCR, and the TCRdb table lists in-frame clones only, not all of them. The sample consists of nearly 2,500 clones, about four fifths of them appearing once. As to this clone: Its antigen is unknown.

The CDR3 has 12 residues. The V segment lost 1 base and the J segment 10 bases; nucleotides outside the gene matches: 6. Germline CDR1 and CDR2: GTSNPN and SVGIG (reference sequence). This receptor was obtained from a human donor with non-small cell lung cancer. The sequenced sample consisted of non-adjacent lung tissue. The rearrangement uses TRBV30 and TRBJ1-2, with 7 bases lining up with TRBD1. The CDR3 nucleotides are TGTGCCTGGAGTGACAGGGGCTATTCCTACACCTTC. Protein: CAWSDRGYSYTF.